This TCR beta chain is from a study of T cells in women clearing cervical HPV infection. Cervical HPV DNA detected by MY09/MY11 PCR, typed by dot-blot. Study-wide results and limits: Timing of associations relative to infection is unclear; T-cell subsets were not isolated.

As concerns this clone: Antigen specificity is unknown. The CDR3 is cut off 3 residues early in the read; its end comes from the germline J gene.

Germline V CDR1 and CDR2: SEHNR, FQNEAQ (reference sequence). The CDR3 loop spans 13 amino acids. The V gene end was trimmed by 8 bases and the J gene end by 6 bases; junction bases not matched to a gene: 9. Generated by immunoSEQ multiplex PCR, the TCRdb table keeps only in-frame clones and is missing some. Found here are fewer than 50,000 clones; the top ten clones hold about 8%. The chain links TRBV7-9 to TRBJ2-7, with 8 nucleotides matching TRBD2. Sequencing was carried out using blood buffy coat. The sequence was obtained from a woman between 18 and 70 years old with a cervical HPV16 infection that either progressed to CIN3+ or cleared (not recorded which). This CDR3 reads CASAPGGVGEQYF. The sequenced part of the CDR3 DNA is TGTGCCAGCGCCCCGGGGGGGGTGGGCGAG.